This entry is about one T cell receptor beta chain. Its antigen is still unknown. V was clipped by 5 bases and J by 1 base, with 8 bases between them. Germline V gene lookup returns CDR1 ENHRY and CDR2 SYGVKD. The CDR3 totals 13 residues. The sample comes from a study of T cells after yellow fever vaccination. Study outcomes and limitations: Weaker, the secondary response peaked sooner, at day 5 versus 15.

TCRdb used MiXCR to reprocess the 5' RACE reads, holding one entry per CDR3 protein. The sample has about 510,000 distinct CDR3 sequences, around a fifth seen once; the top ten hold roughly a sixth. The starting material was PBMCs, obtained less than 25 days after the first yellow fever vaccination. This clonotype was obtained from a man aged 18 to 30 who received the YFV17D yellow fever vaccine. The chain recombines TRBV10-3 with TRBJ1-1; a possible D gene is TRBD1 (6 bases). CDR3 nucleotide sequence: TGTGCCATCAGTCAACAGGGGAACACTGAAGCTTTCTTT. Encoded protein: CAISQQGNTEAFF.